The rows below give T cell receptor beta chains drawn from one sample of a study of cytomegalovirus exposure and HLA in healthy donors. Sequenced by immunoSEQ multiplex PCR; TCRdb stores in-frame clones only, minus some. The profile shows more than 110,000 clones, roughly 80% of them singletons. The specimen was PBMCs. Every receptor here comes from a woman between 50 and 59 years old in good health and CMV-seronegative. Both conserved end residues are part of each CDR3. D genes are given only for firm matches. A row's size may be missing; if present it is once, few, many or a size class.

CDR3aa	CDR3nt	d_gene	v_gene	abundance	j_gene
CASSTPHGSTSGASSYNEQFF	TGTGCCAGCAGCACACCCCACGGGAGTACTAGCGGGGCCAGCTCCTACAATGAGCAGTTCTTC	TRBD2	TRBV28	-	TRBJ2-1
CASSRLISTGELFF	TGTGCCAGCAGCAGGTTAATATCTACCGGGGAGCTGTTTTTT	-	TRBV2	once	TRBJ2-2
CASSSPRGQSSSGNTIYF	TGTGCCAGCAGCTCGCCCCGGGGACAGTCGAGCTCTGGAAACACCATATATTTT	TRBD1	TRBV11-2	-	TRBJ1-3
CASSLKRGGYNEQFF	TGTGCCAGCAGCTTGAAACGGGGGGGATACAATGAGCAGTTCTTC	TRBD2	TRBV7-9	few	TRBJ2-1
CASSKVHTGGPNYGYTF	TGCGCCAGCAGCAAAGTGCACACAGGGGGCCCTAACTATGGCTACACCTTC	TRBD1	TRBV4-1	few	TRBJ1-2
CAWSPTGLSSYNEQFF	TGTGCCTGGAGTCCTACAGGGCTAAGCTCCTACAATGAGCAGTTCTTC	-	TRBV30	-	TRBJ2-1
CASDGDSHTEAFF	TGTGCTAGTGACGGGGACTCCCACACTGAAGCTTTCTTT	-	TRBV12-5	-	TRBJ1-1
CASTRQVSNQPQHF	TGTGCCAGCACAAGACAGGTTAGCAATCAGCCCCAGCATTTT	-	TRBV6-5	-	TRBJ1-5
CASSSPDYGYTF	TGTGCCAGCAGTTCCCCCGACTATGGCTACACCTTC	-	TRBV6-5	-	TRBJ1-2
CASSSLAGGPSDTQYF	TGCGCCAGCAGCTCCCTAGCGGGGGGGCCATCAGATACGCAGTATTTT	TRBD2	TRBV5-1	-	TRBJ2-3
CASSQVSQGTEAFF	TGCGCCAGCAGCCAAGTCTCCCAGGGCACTGAAGCTTTCTTT	-	TRBV4-1	-	TRBJ1-1
CASSHQSDSNQPQHF	TGTGCCAGTAGTCACCAGTCAGATAGCAATCAGCCCCAGCATTTT	-	TRBV19	-	TRBJ1-5
CASRWGRGMNTEAFF	TGTGCCAGCAGATGGGGGCGGGGGATGAACACTGAAGCTTTCTTT	-	TRBV27	-	TRBJ1-1
CASSLGQPIYGYTF	TGTGCCAGCAGCTTGGGCCAACCGATCTATGGCTACACCTTC	-	TRBV7-9	-	TRBJ1-2
CASSRTASHNQPQHF	TGTGCCAGCAGTCGGACAGCGTCCCACAATCAGCCCCAGCATTTT	-	TRBV28	-	TRBJ1-5
CASSATSYQETQYF	TGCGCCAGCAGCGCGACTAGTTACCAAGAGACCCAGTACTTC	-	TRBV5-1	-	TRBJ2-5
CANSPSKGQGVLGYTF	TGTGCCAACTCCCCGTCAAAGGGACAGGGAGTTTTGGGCTACACCTTC	TRBD1	TRBV5-3	-	TRBJ1-2
CASSRGGGEMNTQYF	TGCGCCAGCAGCCGCGGCGGGGGGGAGATGAATACGCAGTATTTT	TRBD2	TRBV4-1	once	TRBJ2-3
CASRPTGSGKGNEQFF	TGTGCCAGCAGACCAACAGGTTCAGGGAAAGGCAATGAGCAGTTCTTC	-	TRBV11-2	-	TRBJ2-1
CASSRSEYYEQYF	TGTGCCAGCAGCCGCAGTGAATACTACGAGCAGTACTTC	-	TRBV5-4	-	TRBJ2-7
CASSVVQTSGGTGELFF	TGTGCCAGCAGCGTAGTCCAGACTAGCGGGGGGACCGGGGAGCTGTTTTTT	TRBD2	TRBV9	-	TRBJ2-2
CATRLQGENYGYTF	TGTGCCACCAGACTACAGGGGGAAAACTATGGCTACACCTTC	TRBD1	TRBV19	-	TRBJ1-2
CASSLTGTGLGYTF	TGCGCCAGCAGCCTGACCGGGACAGGGCTTGGCTACACCTTC	TRBD1	TRBV5-1	-	TRBJ1-2
CASSLGGGTDTQYF	TGTGCCAGCAGCTTGGGGGGAGGCACAGATACGCAGTATTTT	-	TRBV5-8	-	TRBJ2-3
CASGGTGSNSPLHF	TGTGCCAGTGGCGGGACAGGGTCTAATTCACCCCTCCACTTT	TRBD1	TRBV9	-	TRBJ1-6
CASSLTSGTYNEQFF	TGTGCCAGCAGCCTTACTAGCGGGACTTACAATGAGCAGTTCTTC	TRBD2	TRBV5-4	-	TRBJ2-1
CASRATGDRDEQYF	TGTGCCAGTCGAGCGACCGGGGACAGGGACGAGCAGTACTTC	TRBD1	TRBV19	-	TRBJ2-7
CASSSRDREDYTF	TGTGCCAGCAGCTCCCGGGACAGGGAAGACTACACCTTC	TRBD1	TRBV5-6	-	TRBJ1-2
CASSVWTEQNYGYTF	TGTGCCAGCAGCGTATGGACAGAGCAGAACTATGGCTACACCTTC	-	TRBV7-8	once	TRBJ1-2
CASSPGRDYGYTF	TGTGCCAGCTCACCAGGCAGGGACTATGGCTACACCTTC	-	TRBV18	-	TRBJ1-2
CATSRGGGANYGYTF	TGTGCCACCAGCAGAGGGGGGGGAGCTAACTATGGCTACACCTTC	-	TRBV15	-	TRBJ1-2
CASSLPSGLPLPLTDTQYF	TGTGCCAGCAGCTTGCCCAGCGGGCTTCCCCTCCCCCTCACAGATACGCAGTATTTT	-	TRBV5-6	-	TRBJ2-3
CASSPPRREETQYF	TGTGCCAGCAGCCCCCCCCGCAGGGAAGAGACCCAGTACTTC	-	TRBV7-6	-	TRBJ2-5
CASSLPGQGGLNEQFF	TGTGCCAGCAGCTTACCGGGACAGGGAGGGTTGAATGAGCAGTTCTTC	TRBD1	TRBV7-9	-	TRBJ2-1
CASSLGLAGGQVEQFF	TGTGCCAGCAGCTTGGGGTTAGCGGGGGGGCAGGTTGAGCAGTTCTTC	TRBD2	TRBV5-6	-	TRBJ2-1